This is a list of T cell receptor beta chains from one sample in a study of OX40 agonist ivuxolimab in advanced cancers. TCRdb's table, derived via immunoSEQ multiplex PCR, lists solely in-frame clones and lacks some. The profile shows 55,000 to 80,000 clones, 91% of them singletons. The sample here was CD4+ or CD8+ T cells sorted from blood, taken in a trial of the OX40 agonist ivuxolimab. The receptors here all came from an adult with an advanced solid tumor such as melanoma, head and neck, liver or kidney cancer. Each CDR3 is given with its conserved first and last residue. D genes are given only for firm matches. Clone size is shown for a subset of rows, as once, few, many or a class of expanded clone.

NA	TRBV6-1	NA	14	TRBJ2-5	TGTGCCATCAGTGAGCGACAGAGGCGAGAGACCCAGTACTTC	CAISERQRRETQYF
NA	TRBV30	NA	12	TRBJ2-1	TGTGCCTGGAGTGTATCCCGAAATGAGCAGTTCTTC	CAWSVSRNEQFF
NA	TRBV28	NA	14	TRBJ1-5	TGTGCCAGCAGCCCTAGACCGCGCGGTCAGCCCCAGCATTTT	CASSPRPRGQPQHF
once	TRBV7-6	NA	12	TRBJ2-5	TGTGCCAGCAGGAGGATTAGGGGGACCCAGTACTTC	CASRRIRGTQYF
once	TRBV28	NA	11	TRBJ1-3	TGTGCCAGCAGTTTATCGAACACCATATATTTT	CASSLSNTIYF
NA	TRBV5-1	NA	13	TRBJ2-7	TGCGCCAGCAGCGAACGGAATCGCGACGAGCAGTACTTC	CASSERNRDEQYF
NA	TRBV27	TRBD1	17	TRBJ2-1	TGTGCCAGCAGATCTTCAACAGGGGGCGCATCTTACAATGAGCAGTTCTTC	CASRSSTGGASYNEQFF
NA	TRBV7-6	TRBD2	15	TRBJ2-1	TGTGCCAGCAGCGCCGGGACTAGCGGGAGGGATGAGCAGTTCTTC	CASSAGTSGRDEQFF
once	TRBV7-3	TRBD2	15	TRBJ2-1	TGTGCCAGCAGCTTAAGGGCGGGAGAGTACAATGAGCAGTTCTTC	CASSLRAGEYNEQFF
NA	TRBV5-1	TRBD1	15	TRBJ2-2	TGCGCCAGCACCCGACAGGGCGGGAACACCGGGGAGCTGTTTTTT	CASTRQGGNTGELFF
NA	TRBV14	TRBD2	15	TRBJ2-4	TGTGCCAGCAGCCAAGAGGGGAGGGGCAAAAACATTCAGTACTTC	CASSQEGRGKNIQYF
NA	TRBV6-4	NA	14	TRBJ1-1	TGTGCCAGCAGTGCCGGCCCCCGAGGGACTGAAGCTTTCTTT	CASSAGPRGTEAFF
NA	TRBV7-2	NA	15	TRBJ2-1	TGTGCCAGCAACACGCAGGGGACTCCCTACAATGAGCAGTTCTTC	CASNTQGTPYNEQFF
NA	TRBV10-1	NA	17	TRBJ2-2	TGCGCCAGCAGTGAGTCGGCTGTTGGCCTAATCACCGGGGAGCTGTTTTTT	CASSESAVGLITGELFF
NA	TRBV30	NA	12	TRBJ1-2	TGTGCCCGGCTAGTTGGAAACTATGGCTACACCTTC	CARLVGNYGYTF
NA	TRBV25-1	NA	13	TRBJ1-1	TGTGCCAGCACCGAACTCTTGAACACTGAAGCTTTCTTT	CASTELLNTEAFF
NA	TRBV19	TRBD1	16	TRBJ2-3	TGTGCCAGTAGCCCAAACAGGGGACAATACACAGATACGCAGTATTTT	CASSPNRGQYTDTQYF
NA	TRBV25-1	NA	15	TRBJ1-4	TGTGCCAGCAGTGAATATAGGCAGGGTAGTGAAAAACTGTTTTTT	CASSEYRQGSEKLFF
NA	TRBV18	TRBD2	16	TRBJ2-7	TGTGCCAGCTCACTATCCAGGACTAGCTTATCCTACGAGCAGTACTTC	CASSLSRTSLSYEQYF
NA	TRBV11-2	NA	13	TRBJ2-1	TGTGCCAGCAGCTTAGATAGCAACAGCGAGCAGTTCTTC	CASSLDSNSEQFF
NA	TRBV5-1	TRBD2	17	TRBJ2-3	TGCGCCAGCAGCTTGGGGTCCCGCGGGAGGGCGGCAGATACGCAGTATTTT	CASSLGSRGRAADTQYF
NA	TRBV4-1	NA	17	TRBJ1-3	TGCGCCAGCAGCCAATCGGGAGGGGGGGAACCTGGAAACACCATATATTTT	CASSQSGGGEPGNTIYF
NA	TRBV27	TRBD1	15	TRBJ1-1	TGTGCCAGCAGTCCCCAGGGGGCAGGTGACGCTGAAGCTTTCTTT	CASSPQGAGDAEAFF
NA	TRBV30	TRBD1	15	TRBJ2-3	TGTGCCTGGAGTAGACAGGGGTATGGCACAGATACGCAGTATTTT	CAWSRQGYGTDTQYF
NA	TRBV5-5	NA	13	TRBJ2-5	TGTGCCAGCAGCTTGCTGCCAAGGGAGACCCAGTACTTC	CASSLLPRETQYF
NA	TRBV7-6	NA	17	TRBJ2-3	TGTGCCAGCAGCTTTGTTGATAGCGGTACTAGCACAGATACGCAGTATTTT	CASSFVDSGTSTDTQYF
few	TRBV15	TRBD1	16	TRBJ1-1	TGTGCCACCAGCACCCGACAGGGTAACAGAGGCACTGAAGCTTTCTTT	CATSTRQGNRGTEAFF
NA	TRBV6-1	TRBD1	13	TRBJ2-7	TGTGCCAGCAACAGGGGGCCCACCTACGAGCAGTACTTC	CASNRGPTYEQYF
NA	TRBV7-8	NA	16	TRBJ1-3	TGTGCCAGTACGATGGGGTCCCAAGGCTCTGGAAACACCATATATTTT	CASTMGSQGSGNTIYF
NA	TRBV12-5	TRBD1	15	TRBJ1-2	TGTGCTAGTGGTTTGGACAGGGGTTTAATCGGTGGCTACACCTTC	CASGLDRGLIGGYTF
NA	TRBV30	TRBD2	14	TRBJ2-7	TGTGCCTGGAGGAAAAGCGGGAGCTCCTACGAGCAGTACTTC	CAWRKSGSSYEQYF
NA	TRBV20-1	NA	11	TRBJ2-1	TGCAGTGCTGGACAGTGGGATGAGCAGTTCTTC	CSAGQWDEQFF
NA	TRBV28	NA	16	TRBJ2-5	TGTGCCAGCAGTTTAAAGTGGGGTAGAGACCAAGAGACCCAGTACTTC	CASSLKWGRDQETQYF
NA	TRBV5-1	TRBD1	15	TRBJ2-7	TGCGCCAGCAGCTTTTCAACGACAGGGGGAGGCGAGCAGTACTTC	CASSFSTTGGGEQYF
NA	TRBV29-1	NA	13	TRBJ1-1	TGCAGCGTTGAAGTCGGGGTGAACACTGAAGCTTTCTTT	CSVEVGVNTEAFF
NA	TRBV18	TRBD1	16	TRBJ1-1	TGTGCCAGCTCACCACGACAGGGCGGTTACAACACTGAAGCTTTCTTT	CASSPRQGGYNTEAFF
NA	TRBV28	NA	15	TRBJ1-1	TGTGCCAGCAGTCGCCCCGGCAGCATGAACACTGAAGCTTTCTTT	CASSRPGSMNTEAFF